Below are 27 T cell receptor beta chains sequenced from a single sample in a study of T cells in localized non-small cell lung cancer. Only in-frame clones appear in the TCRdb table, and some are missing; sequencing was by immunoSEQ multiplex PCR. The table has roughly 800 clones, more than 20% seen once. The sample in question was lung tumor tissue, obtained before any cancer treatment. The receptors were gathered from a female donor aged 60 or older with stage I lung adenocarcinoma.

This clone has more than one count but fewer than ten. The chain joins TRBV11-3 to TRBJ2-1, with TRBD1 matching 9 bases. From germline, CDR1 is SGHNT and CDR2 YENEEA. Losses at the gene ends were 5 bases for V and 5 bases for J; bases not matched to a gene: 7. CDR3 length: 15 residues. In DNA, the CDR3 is TGTGCCAGCAGCGATGGGACAGGGAAGGACAATGAGCAGTTCTTC. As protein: CASSDGTGKDNEQFF.

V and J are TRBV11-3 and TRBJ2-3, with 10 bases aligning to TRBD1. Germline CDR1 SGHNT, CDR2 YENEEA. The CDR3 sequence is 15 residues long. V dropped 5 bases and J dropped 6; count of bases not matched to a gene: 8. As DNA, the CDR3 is TGTGCCAGCAGCCCGGGACAGGGGAGTCTGGATACGCAGTATTTT. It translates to CASSPGQGSLDTQYF.

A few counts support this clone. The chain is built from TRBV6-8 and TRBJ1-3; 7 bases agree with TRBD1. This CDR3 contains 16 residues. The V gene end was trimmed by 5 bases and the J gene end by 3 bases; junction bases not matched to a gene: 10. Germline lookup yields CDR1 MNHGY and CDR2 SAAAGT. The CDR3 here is CASSMELPGGGNTIYF. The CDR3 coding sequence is TGTGCCAGCAGTATGGAATTACCAGGGGGTGGAAACACCATATATTTT.

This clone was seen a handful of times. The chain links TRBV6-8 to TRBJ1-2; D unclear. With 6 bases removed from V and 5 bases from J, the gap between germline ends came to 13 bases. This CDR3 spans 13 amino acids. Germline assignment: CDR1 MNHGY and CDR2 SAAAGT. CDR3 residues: CASSQDGFYGYTF. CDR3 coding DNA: TGTGCCAGCAGCCAGGACGGATTTTATGGCTACACCTTC.

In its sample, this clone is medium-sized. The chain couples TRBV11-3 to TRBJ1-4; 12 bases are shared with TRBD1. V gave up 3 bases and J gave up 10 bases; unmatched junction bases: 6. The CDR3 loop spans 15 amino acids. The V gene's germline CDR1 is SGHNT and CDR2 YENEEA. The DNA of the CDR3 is TGTGCCAGCAGCTTGGCGGGACAGGGGGCAGGAAAACTGTTTTTT. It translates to CASSLAGQGAGKLFF.

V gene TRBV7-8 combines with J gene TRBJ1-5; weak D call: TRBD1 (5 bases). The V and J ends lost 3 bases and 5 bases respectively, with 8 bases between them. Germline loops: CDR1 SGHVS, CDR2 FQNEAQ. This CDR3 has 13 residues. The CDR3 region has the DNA TGTGCCAGCAGCTTTAGAGGGGATCAGCCCCAGCATTTT. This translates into CASSFRGDQPQHF. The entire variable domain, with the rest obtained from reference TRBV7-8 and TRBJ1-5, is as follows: GAGVSQSPRYKVAKRGQDVALRCDPISGHVSLFWYQQALGQGPEFLTYFQNEAQLDKSGLPSDRFFAERPEGSVSTLKIQRTQQEDSAVYLCASSFRGDQPQHFGDGTRLSIL.

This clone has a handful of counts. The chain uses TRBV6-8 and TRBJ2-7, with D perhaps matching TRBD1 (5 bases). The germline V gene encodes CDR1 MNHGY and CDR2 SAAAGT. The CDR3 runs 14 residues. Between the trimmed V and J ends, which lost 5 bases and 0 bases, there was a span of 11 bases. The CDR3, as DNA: TGTGCCAGCAGTCTGGGGCACAGCTCCTACGAGCAGTACTTC. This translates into CASSLGHSSYEQYF.

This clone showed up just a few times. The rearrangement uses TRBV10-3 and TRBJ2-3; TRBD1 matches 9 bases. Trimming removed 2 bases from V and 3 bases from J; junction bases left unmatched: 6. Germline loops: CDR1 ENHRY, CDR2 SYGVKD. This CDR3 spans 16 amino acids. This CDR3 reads CAISEDRTGVTDTQYF. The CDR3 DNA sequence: TGTGCCATCAGTGAGGATCGGACAGGGGTGACAGATACGCAGTATTTT.

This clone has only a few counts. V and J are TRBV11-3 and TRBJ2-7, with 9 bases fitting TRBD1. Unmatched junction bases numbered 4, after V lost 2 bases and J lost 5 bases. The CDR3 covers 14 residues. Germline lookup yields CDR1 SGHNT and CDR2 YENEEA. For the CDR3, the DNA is TGTGCCAGCAGCTTAACAGGACAGGGGAACGAGCAGTACTTC. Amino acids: CASSLTGQGNEQYF. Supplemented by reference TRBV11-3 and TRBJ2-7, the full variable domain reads EAGVVQSPRYKIIEKKQPVAFWCNPISGHNTLYWYLQNLGQGPELLIRYENEEAVDDSQLPKDRFSAERLKGVDSTLKIQPAELGDSAVYLCASSLTGQGNEQYFGPGTRLTVT.

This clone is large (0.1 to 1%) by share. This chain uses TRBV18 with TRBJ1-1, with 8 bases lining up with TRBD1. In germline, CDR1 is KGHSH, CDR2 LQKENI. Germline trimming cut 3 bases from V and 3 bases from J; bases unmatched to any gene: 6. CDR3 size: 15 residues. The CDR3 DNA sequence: TGTGCCAGCTCACCCGACAGGGGAACCTACACTGAAGCTTTCTTT. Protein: CASSPDRGTYTEAFF.

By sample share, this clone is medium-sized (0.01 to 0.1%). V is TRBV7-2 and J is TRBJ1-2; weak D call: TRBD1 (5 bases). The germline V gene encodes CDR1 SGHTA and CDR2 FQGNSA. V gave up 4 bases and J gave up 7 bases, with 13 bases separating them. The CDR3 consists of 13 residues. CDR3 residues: CASSSGGEGGYTF. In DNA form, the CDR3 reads TGTGCCAGCAGCTCTGGAGGGGAGGGTGGCTACACCTTC.

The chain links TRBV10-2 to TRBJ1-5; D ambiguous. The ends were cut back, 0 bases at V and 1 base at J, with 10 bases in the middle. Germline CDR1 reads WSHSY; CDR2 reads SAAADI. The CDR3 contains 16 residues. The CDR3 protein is CASSESPGNSNQPQHF. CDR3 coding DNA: TGCGCCAGCAGTGAGTCGCCCGGAAACAGCAATCAGCCCCAGCATTTT.

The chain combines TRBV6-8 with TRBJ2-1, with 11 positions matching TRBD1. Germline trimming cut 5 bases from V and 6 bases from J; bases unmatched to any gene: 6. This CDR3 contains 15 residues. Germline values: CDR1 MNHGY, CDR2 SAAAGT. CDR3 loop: CASSAEGTGGNEQFF. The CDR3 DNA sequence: TGTGCCAGCAGTGCCGAGGGGACAGGGGGCAATGAGCAGTTCTTC.

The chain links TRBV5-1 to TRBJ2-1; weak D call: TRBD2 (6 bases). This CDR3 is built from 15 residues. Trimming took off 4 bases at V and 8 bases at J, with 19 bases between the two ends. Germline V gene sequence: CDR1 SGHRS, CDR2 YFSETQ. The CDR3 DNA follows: TGCGCCAGCAGCCGTCTAGCGCCCCTAGCAGATGAGCAGTTCTTC. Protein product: CASSRLAPLADEQFF.

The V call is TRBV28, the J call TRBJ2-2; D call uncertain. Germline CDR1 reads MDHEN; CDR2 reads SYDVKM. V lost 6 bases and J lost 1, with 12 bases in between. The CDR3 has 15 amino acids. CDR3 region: CASRPTDQNTGELFF. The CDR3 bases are TGTGCCAGCAGACCCACAGATCAGAACACCGGGGAGCTGTTTTTT.

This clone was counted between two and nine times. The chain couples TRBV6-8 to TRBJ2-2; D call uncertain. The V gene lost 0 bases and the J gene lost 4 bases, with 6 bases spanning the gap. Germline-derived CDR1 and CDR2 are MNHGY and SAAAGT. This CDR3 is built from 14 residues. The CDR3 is CASSYSSGTGELFF. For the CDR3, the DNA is TGTGCCAGCAGTTACTCGTCGGGCACCGGGGAGCTGTTTTTT.

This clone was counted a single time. The CDR3 region has the DNA TGCGCCAGCAGCACCGGACAGGCCCGAGGGTCCGGGGAGCTGTTTTTT. Its protein is CASSTGQARGSGELFF. The V gene is TRBV5-1, the J gene TRBJ2-2; 7 bases map to TRBD1. Germline lookup yields CDR1 SGHRS and CDR2 YFSETQ. Trimming removed 4 bases from V and 6 bases from J; junction bases left unmatched: 12. The CDR3 contains 16 residues.

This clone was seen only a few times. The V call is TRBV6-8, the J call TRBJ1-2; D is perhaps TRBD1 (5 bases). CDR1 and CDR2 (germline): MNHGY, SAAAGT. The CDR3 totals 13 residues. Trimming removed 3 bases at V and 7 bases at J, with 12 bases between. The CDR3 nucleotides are TGTGCCAGCAGTTATCCAGGGATGTCTGGCTACACCTTC. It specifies CASSYPGMSGYTF.

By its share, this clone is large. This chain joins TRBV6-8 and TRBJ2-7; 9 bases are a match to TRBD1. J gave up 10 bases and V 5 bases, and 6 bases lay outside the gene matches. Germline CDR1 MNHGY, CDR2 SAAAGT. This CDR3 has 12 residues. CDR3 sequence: CASSPRTGVQYV. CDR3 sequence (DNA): TGTGCCAGCAGTCCACGGACAGGGGTACAGTACGTC.

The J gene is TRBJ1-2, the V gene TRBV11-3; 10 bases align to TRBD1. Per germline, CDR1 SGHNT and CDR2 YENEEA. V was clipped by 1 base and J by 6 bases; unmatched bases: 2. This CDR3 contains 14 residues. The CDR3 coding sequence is TGTGCCAGCAGCTTAGTAGGGACAGGGGATGGCTACACCTTC. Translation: CASSLVGTGDGYTF.

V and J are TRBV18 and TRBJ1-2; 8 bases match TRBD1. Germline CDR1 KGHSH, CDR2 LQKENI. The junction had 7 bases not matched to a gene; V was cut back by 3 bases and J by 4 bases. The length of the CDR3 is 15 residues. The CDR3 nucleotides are TGTGCCAGCTCACCTGACAGGGGACCTTTCTATGGCTACACCTTC. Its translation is CASSPDRGPFYGYTF. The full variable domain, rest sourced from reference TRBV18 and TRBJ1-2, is NAGVMQNPRHLVRRRGQEARLRCSPMKGHSHVYWYRQLPEEGLKFMVYLQKENIIDESGMPKERFSAEFPKEGPSILRIQQVVRGDSAAYFCASSPDRGPFYGYTFGSGTRLTVV.

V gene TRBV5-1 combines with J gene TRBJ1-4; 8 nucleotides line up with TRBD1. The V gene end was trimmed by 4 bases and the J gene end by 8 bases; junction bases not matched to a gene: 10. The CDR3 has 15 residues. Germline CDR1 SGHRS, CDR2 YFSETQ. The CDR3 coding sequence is TGCGCCAGCAGCCTAACTCAGGGGGCTGGAGAAAAACTGTTTTTT. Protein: CASSLTQGAGEKLFF.

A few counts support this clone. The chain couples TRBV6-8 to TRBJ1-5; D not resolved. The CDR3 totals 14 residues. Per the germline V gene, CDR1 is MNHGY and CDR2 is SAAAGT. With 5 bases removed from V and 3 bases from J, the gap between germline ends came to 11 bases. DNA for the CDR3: TGTGCCAGCAGTCACGGACTGATCAATCAGCCCCAGCATTTT. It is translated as CASSHGLINQPQHF.

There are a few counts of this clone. The CDR3 protein is CASSLTAQGGTEAFF. The CDR3 DNA is TGTGCCAGCAGCTTAACGGCACAGGGGGGGACTGAAGCTTTCTTT. This chain links TRBV11-3 with TRBJ1-1; TRBD1 agrees at 8 bases. The V segment lost 2 bases and the J segment 5 bases; nucleotides outside the gene matches: 7. The CDR3 has 15 amino acids. Germline-derived CDR1 and CDR2 are SGHNT and YENEEA.

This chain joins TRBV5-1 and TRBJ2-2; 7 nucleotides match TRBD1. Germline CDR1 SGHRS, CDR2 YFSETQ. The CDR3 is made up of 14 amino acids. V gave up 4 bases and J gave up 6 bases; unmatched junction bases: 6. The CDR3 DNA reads TGCGCCAGCAGCACCCAGGGGGTGGCCGGGGAGCTGTTTTTT. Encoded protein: CASSTQGVAGELFF.

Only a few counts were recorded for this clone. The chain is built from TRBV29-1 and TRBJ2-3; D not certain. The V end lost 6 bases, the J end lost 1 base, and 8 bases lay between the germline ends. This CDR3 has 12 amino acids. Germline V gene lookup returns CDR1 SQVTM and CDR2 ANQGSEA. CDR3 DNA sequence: TGCAGCGTCCCCTGGGGCACAGATACGCAGTATTTT. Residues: CSVPWGTDTQYF.

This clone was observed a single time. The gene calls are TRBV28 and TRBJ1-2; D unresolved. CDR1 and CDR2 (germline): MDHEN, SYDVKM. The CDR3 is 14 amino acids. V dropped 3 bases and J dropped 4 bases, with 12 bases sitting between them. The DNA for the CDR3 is TGTGCCAGCAGTTTCCCCCGTGTCAGCTATGGCTACACCTTC. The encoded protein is CASSFPRVSYGYTF.